The sequence of this T cell receptor (beta chain) was determined in a study of blood T cell repertoires in COVID-19. Across the study: Samples representing acute and convalescent COVID-19 were sourced from the United States, Italy and Spain. Nucleic acid was either cDNA or gDNA, and it came from T cells, B-cell-depleted T cells, or PBMCs.

The participants were between about 18 and 89 years old and came from about two dozen US areas. Participants' own reports of clinical history determined their cohort assignment. The assay was immunoSEQ multiplex PCR, and TCRdb's table has in-frame clones only and misses some. Of a few hundred thousand clones in the sample, around 87% are singletons; the top ten hold approximately 1.9%. Sequences were obtained from PBMCs or T cells enriched from blood (not recorded which). This TCR was recovered from a man in his forties or fifties in a cohort exposed to, infected with or recovered from COVID-19 (not recorded which).

CDR3 sequence (DNA): TGTGCCAGCATAAGCGGCACCACAGATACGCAGTATTTT. This gives the protein CASISGTTDTQYF. The chain joins TRBV6-5 to TRBJ2-3, with a possible D match to TRBD2 (5 bases). The germline V gene encodes CDR1 MNHEY and CDR2 SVGAGI. V lost 7 bases and J lost 2, with 10 bases in between. The CDR3 is 13 amino acids.